These 30 T cell receptor beta chains came from one sample sequenced in a study of T cells in localized non-small cell lung cancer. Measured with immunoSEQ multiplex PCR; TCRdb has only the in-frame clones, and not every one. The data hold around 140,000 clones, with roughly 90% observed a single time. Sequences were derived from peripheral blood, sampled before any cancer treatment. All receptors derive from a female donor at least 60 years old with stage I lung adenocarcinoma.

The rearrangement uses TRBV7-3 and TRBJ2-7; 14 nucleotides match TRBD2. CDR3 length: 18 residues. V shed 1 base, J shed 6 bases, and the junction held 11 bases outside the gene matches. CDR1 is SGHTA, CDR2 FQGTGA, per germline. CDR3 protein: CASSLSPGLAGVSGEQYF. CDR3 DNA: TGTGCCAGCAGCTTAAGCCCGGGACTAGCGGGAGTCTCGGGCGAGCAGTACTTC. The full variable domain, its missing parts supplied by reference TRBV7-3 and TRBJ2-7, is GAGVSQTPSNKVTEKGKYVELRCDPISGHTALYWYRQSLGQGPEFLIYFQGTGAADDSGLPNDRFFAVRPEGSVSTLKIQRTERGDSAVYLCASSLSPGLAGVSGEQYFGPGTRLTVT.

This clone was recorded only once. In nucleotides, the CDR3 is TGTGCCAGCAGTTTGGCGGGTAACTACAATGAGCAGTTCTTC. Protein sequence: CASSLAGNYNEQFF. The chain joins TRBV27 to TRBJ2-1; D may be TRBD2 (5 bases). The CDR3 spans 14 residues. The V gene's germline CDR1 is MNHEY and CDR2 SMNVEV (reference sequence). V lost 3 bases and J 3 bases, leaving 9 bases between the germline ends.

The chain links TRBV5-1 to TRBJ1-5; D remains ambiguous. Germline CDR1 SGHRS, CDR2 YFSETQ. The CDR3 extends over 13 amino acids. V was pared by 2 bases and J by 7 bases, with 10 bases between. The CDR3 loop reads CASSFGGEQPQHF. CDR3 DNA sequence: TGCGCCAGCAGCTTCGGAGGAGAACAGCCCCAGCATTTT.

The chain joins TRBV14 to TRBJ1-1; D possibly corresponds to TRBD1 (6 bases). In germline, CDR1 is SGHDN, CDR2 FVKESK. V was trimmed by 3 bases and J by 1 base, leaving 9 bases between them. The CDR3 runs 14 residues. CDR3 in DNA: TGTGCCAGCAGCCAGTTGGGACAGAACACTGAAGCTTTCTTT. It is translated as CASSQLGQNTEAFF.

The chain uses TRBV10-3 and TRBJ1-1; TRBD1 is a possible D gene (5 bases). Between the trimmed V and J ends, which lost 0 bases and 2 bases, there was a span of 10 bases. Germline V gene sequence: CDR1 ENHRY, CDR2 SYGVKD. The CDR3 covers 15 residues. The CDR3 DNA reads TGTGCCATCAGTGAGTCCGGGGGTGGAAACACTGAAGCTTTCTTT. Translated: CAISESGGGNTEAFF.

The chain employs TRBV19 and TRBJ2-1; D gene uncertain. The V gene lost 8 bases and the J gene lost 4 bases, with 18 bases spanning the gap. This CDR3 comprises 15 residues. Germline assignment: CDR1 LNHDA and CDR2 SQIVND (reference sequence). CDR3 in DNA: TGTGCCAGTGCGAGCCGAACAATCTCTTACAATGAGCAGTTCTTC. It encodes CASASRTISYNEQFF.

The V and J genes are TRBV18 and TRBJ1-1; D is possibly TRBD1 (5 bases). Germline CDR1 and CDR2: KGHSH and LQKENI. V lost 1 base to trimming and J lost 1 base, with 10 bases between them. The CDR3 loop spans 15 amino acids. CDR3 coding DNA: TGTGCCAGCTCACCACGACGACAGTCGAACACTGAAGCTTTCTTT. Its protein is CASSPRRQSNTEAFF.

The chain combines TRBV11-1 with TRBJ2-1; 9 bases line up with TRBD2. The CDR3 runs to 16 residues. The junction had 10 bases not matched to a gene; V was cut back by 6 bases and J by 4 bases. Germline values: CDR1 SGHAT, CDR2 FQDESV (reference sequence). This CDR3 reads CASRSTSGLFYNEQFF. The CDR3 DNA follows: TGTGCCAGCAGATCTACTAGCGGGCTGTTTTACAATGAGCAGTTCTTC.

The CDR3 here is CATSRGPSGGNHGYTF. The DNA of the CDR3 is TGTGCCACCAGCAGAGGGCCGTCCGGGGGGAATCATGGCTACACCTTC. This sequence joins TRBV15 and TRBJ1-2; tentatively, D is TRBD1 (5 bases). This CDR3 has 16 amino acids. The V and J ends lost 1 base and 6 bases respectively, with 18 bases between them. In germline, CDR1 is LNHNV, CDR2 YYDKDF (reference sequence).

The chain carries TRBV5-1 and TRBJ2-7, with 9 bases aligning to TRBD2. The CDR3 contains 14 residues. Germline V gives CDR1 SGHRS, CDR2 YFSETQ. V trimming: 6 bases; J trimming: 2 bases; junction bases outside the gene matches: 6. The CDR3 here is CASTGGGGAYEQYF. CDR3 DNA sequence: TGCGCCAGCACAGGTGGCGGGGGGGCCTACGAGCAGTACTTC.

V and J are TRBV7-3 and TRBJ2-7; TRBD2 matches 8 bases. Trimming removed 4 bases from V and 4 bases from J; junction bases left unmatched: 6. This CDR3 is 14 amino acids long. Per the germline V gene, CDR1 is SGHTA and CDR2 is FQGTGA. The CDR3, as DNA: TGTGCCAGCAGCTCCAGCGGGAGTCCTTACGAGCAGTACTTC. Amino acids: CASSSSGSPYEQYF. The full variable domain, rest sourced from reference TRBV7-3 and TRBJ2-7, is GAGVSQTPSNKVTEKGKYVELRCDPISGHTALYWYRQSLGQGPEFLIYFQGTGAADDSGLPNDRFFAVRPEGSVSTLKIQRTERGDSAVYLCASSSSGSPYEQYFGPGTRLTVT.

This clone was counted a single time. The chain has TRBV2 and TRBJ2-1, with D possibly TRBD1 on 5 matching bases. Trimming stripped 2 bases from V and 3 bases from J, with 11 bases between. This CDR3 is built from 15 residues. CDR1 is SNHLY and CDR2 is FYNNEI in the germline V gene. Here the CDR3 reads CASSEKDNLYNEQFF. CDR3 bases: TGTGCCAGCAGTGAAAAGGACAACCTCTACAATGAGCAGTTCTTC. The whole variable domain, filled in from reference TRBV2 and TRBJ2-1, reads EPEVTQTPSHQVTQMGQEVILRCVPISNHLYFYWYRQILGQKVEFLVSFYNNEISEKSEIFDDQFSVERPDGSNFTLKIRSTKLEDSAMYFCASSEKDNLYNEQFFGPGTRLTVL.

This clone was seen once. The J gene is TRBJ1-3, the V gene TRBV13, with D uncertain. The V gene's germline CDR1 is PRHDT and CDR2 FYEKMQ (reference sequence). Trimming stripped 5 bases from V and 0 bases from J, with 8 bases between. The CDR3 sequence is 14 residues long. Here the CDR3 reads CASSLTTSGNTIYF. The CDR3 DNA follows: TGTGCCAGCAGCCTCACCACCTCTGGAAACACCATATATTTT.

The chain couples TRBV15 to TRBJ1-2; D gene ambiguous. Trimming stripped 0 bases from V and 8 bases from J, with 10 bases between. The CDR3 sequence is 13 residues long. Looked up from germline, CDR1 is LNHNV and CDR2 is YYDKDF (reference sequence). The CDR3 loop is CATSREVGWGYTF. The DNA for the CDR3 is TGTGCCACCAGCAGAGAAGTCGGGTGGGGCTACACCTTC.

The V call is TRBV29-1, the J call TRBJ2-1, with D unclear. The V end lost 4 bases, the J end lost 6 bases, and 7 bases lay between the germline ends. Germline loops: CDR1 SQVTM, CDR2 ANQGSEA. This CDR3 contains 11 residues. For the CDR3, the DNA is TGCAGCGTTGTGGGTTTCAATGAGCAGTTCTTC. Amino acids: CSVVGFNEQFF.

The count of this clone is one. In nucleotides, the CDR3 is TGTGCCAGCAGTGAAGGCGGCAGGGGTAATGAGCAGTTCTTC. Protein sequence: CASSEGGRGNEQFF. The chain uses TRBV6-1 and TRBJ2-1, with a possible D match to TRBD1 (6 bases). Trimming took off 1 base at V and 7 bases at J, with 11 bases between the two ends. This CDR3 has 14 residues. The germline CDR1 and CDR2 sequences are MNHNS and SASEGT.

In its sample, this clone was seen once. The V gene is TRBV5-4, the J gene TRBJ2-7, with 13 bases lining up with TRBD2. CDR3 size: 15 residues. Germline lookup yields CDR1 SGHNT and CDR2 YYREEE (reference sequence). J was trimmed by 6 bases and V by 4 bases; bases with no gene match: 7. The CDR3 nucleotides are TGTGCCAGCAGCGCCGGACTAGCGGGAGTACTCGAGCAGTACTTC. Its protein product is CASSAGLAGVLEQYF.

V gene TRBV28 combines with J gene TRBJ2-5; 10 nucleotides agree with TRBD1. The CDR3 is 16 amino acids. CDR1 and CDR2 (germline): MDHEN, SYDVKM. V gave up 5 bases and J gave up 4 bases; unmatched junction bases: 10. The CDR3 loop reads CASSAGTGVGLETQYF. CDR3 nucleotide sequence: TGTGCCAGCAGTGCCGGGACAGGGGTAGGGTTAGAGACCCAGTACTTC.

The chain joins TRBV5-1 to TRBJ1-3; D not certain. V lost 0 bases and J 0 bases, leaving 4 bases between the germline ends. Germline V lookup: CDR1 SGHRS, CDR2 YFSETQ. The CDR3 has 14 residues. The CDR3 here is CASSLGGSGNTIYF. Written as DNA, the CDR3 is TGCGCCAGCAGCTTGGGGGGCTCTGGAAACACCATATATTTT.

J is TRBJ1-4 and V is TRBV18, with 7 bases identical to TRBD1. CDR1 KGHSH and CDR2 LQKENI come from the germline V gene. J was trimmed by 1 base and V by 4 bases; bases with no gene match: 0. The CDR3 is 14 amino acids. The CDR3 here is CASSRTGTNEKLFF. CDR3 in DNA: TGTGCCAGCTCACGGACAGGAACTAATGAAAAACTGTTTTTT.

The chain has TRBV4-1 and TRBJ2-3; 8 bases agree with TRBD2. J lost 11 bases, V lost 3 bases, and 7 bases had no gene match. CDR1 is MGHRA and CDR2 is YSYEKL in the germline V gene. CDR3 size: 13 residues. The CDR3, as DNA: TGCGCCAGCAGCCAGCCGGGACTAGAGATGCAGTATTTT. As protein: CASSQPGLEMQYF.

This clone was seen a single time. The chain joins TRBV10-1 to TRBJ2-3, with 9 bases identical to TRBD2. This CDR3 has 15 residues. V lost 6 bases to trimming and J lost 7 bases; unmatched junction nucleotides: 11. Germline values: CDR1 WNHNN, CDR2 SYGVQD (reference sequence). The CDR3 DNA sequence: TGCGCCAGCAGCACCGGGTTAGCGGGAGCGAATACGCAGTATTTT. This sequence encodes CASSTGLAGANTQYF.

This clone was detected ten times or more. The chain recombines TRBV30 with TRBJ1-4; D gene unclear. Between the trimmed V and J ends, which lost 3 bases and 6 bases, there was a span of 14 bases. CDR1 and CDR2 from the germline V gene are GTSNPN and SVGIG (reference sequence). The CDR3 is 14 amino acids. The CDR3 region is CAWRYSDLDEKLFF. The CDR3, as DNA: TGTGCCTGGAGGTACTCAGATTTGGATGAAAAACTGTTTTTT.

This rearrangement joins TRBV19 to TRBJ2-7, with TRBD2 matching 7 bases. The CDR3 loop spans 13 amino acids. Germline V gives CDR1 LNHDA, CDR2 SQIVND (reference sequence). J lost 5 bases, V lost 5 bases, and 6 bases had no gene match. Written as DNA, the CDR3 is TGTGCCAGTAGTGGAACCGGGAGGAACGAGCAGTACTTC. Residues: CASSGTGRNEQYF.

The chain uses TRBV5-4 and TRBJ2-7; tentatively, D is TRBD2 (5 bases). V was shortened by 5 bases and J by 0 bases, with 12 bases between the two germline ends. Germline-derived CDR1 and CDR2 are SGHNT and YYREEE (reference sequence). The CDR3 extends over 14 amino acids. This CDR3 is CASSGDGNSYEQYF. CDR3 DNA: TGTGCCAGCAGTGGTGACGGGAACTCCTACGAGCAGTACTTC.

This clone was recorded once. V is TRBV28 and J is TRBJ2-3; D is ambiguous. This CDR3 is 15 amino acids long. V was trimmed by 5 bases and J by 0 bases, leaving 12 bases between them. Germline CDR1 MDHEN, CDR2 SYDVKM. The CDR3 bases are TGTGCCAGCAGTGTCGAAGGTGGGAGCACAGATACGCAGTATTTT. Protein product: CASSVEGGSTDTQYF.

V usage is TRBV7-6 and J usage is TRBJ2-2, with D maybe TRBD2 (5 bases). The CDR3 runs 16 residues. Germline assignment: CDR1 SGHVS and CDR2 FNYEAQ. The V gene lost 1 base and the J gene lost 2 bases, with 11 bases spanning the gap. The CDR3 DNA reads TGTGCCAGCAGCTTAGAGGATAGCGACAACACCGGGGAGCTGTTTTTT. Its protein product is CASSLEDSDNTGELFF.

The chain employs TRBV7-6 and TRBJ2-5, with a tentative D call TRBD2 (5 bases). V lost 5 bases, J lost 0 bases, and 10 bases lay in between. CDR3 length: 14 amino acids. In germline, CDR1 is SGHVS, CDR2 FNYEAQ. The CDR3 nucleotides are TGTGCCAGCAGCCCCGCCGGGAACCAAGAGACCCAGTACTTC. Its translation: CASSPAGNQETQYF.

J is TRBJ2-3 and V is TRBV27; 7 bases are shared with TRBD2. Germline CDR1 MNHEY, CDR2 SMNVEV (reference sequence). V trimming: 5 bases; J trimming: 0 bases; junction bases outside the gene matches: 2. The CDR3 runs 14 residues. CDR3 protein: CASSRLASTDTQYF. CDR3 coding DNA: TGTGCCAGCAGTAGACTAGCTAGCACAGATACGCAGTATTTT.

J is TRBJ1-5 and V is TRBV4-1; 7 bases agree with TRBD1. The CDR3 is 16 amino acids. Germline loops: CDR1 MGHRA, CDR2 YSYEKL. J gave up 6 bases and V 1 base, and 9 bases lay outside the gene matches. CDR3 nucleotides: TGCGCCAGCAGCCAAGGACTGACAGGGTGGGCTCAGCCCCAGCATTTT. Translated: CASSQGLTGWAQPQHF.